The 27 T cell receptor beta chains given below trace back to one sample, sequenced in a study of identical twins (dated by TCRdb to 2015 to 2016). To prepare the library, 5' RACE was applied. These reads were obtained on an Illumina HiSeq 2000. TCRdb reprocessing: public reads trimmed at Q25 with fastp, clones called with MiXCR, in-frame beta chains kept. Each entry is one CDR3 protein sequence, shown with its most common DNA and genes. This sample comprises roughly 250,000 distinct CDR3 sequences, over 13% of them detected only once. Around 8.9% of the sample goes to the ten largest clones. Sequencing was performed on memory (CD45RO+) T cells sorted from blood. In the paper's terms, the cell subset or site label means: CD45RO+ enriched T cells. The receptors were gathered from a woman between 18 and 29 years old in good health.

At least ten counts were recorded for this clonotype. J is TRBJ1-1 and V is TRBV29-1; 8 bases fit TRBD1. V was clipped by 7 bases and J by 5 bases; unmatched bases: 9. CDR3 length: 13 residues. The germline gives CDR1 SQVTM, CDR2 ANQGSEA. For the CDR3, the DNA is TGCAGCGCTGCCCGACAGGGGCGAACTGAAGCTTTCTTT. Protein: CSAARQGRTEAFF.

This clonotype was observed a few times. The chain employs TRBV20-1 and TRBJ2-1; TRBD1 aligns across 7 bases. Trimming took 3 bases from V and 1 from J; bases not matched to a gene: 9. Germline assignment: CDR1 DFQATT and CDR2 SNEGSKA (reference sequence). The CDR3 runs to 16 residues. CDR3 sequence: CSASSPTGKSYNEQFF. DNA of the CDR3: TGCAGTGCTAGTTCTCCGACAGGGAAGTCCTACAATGAGCAGTTCTTC.

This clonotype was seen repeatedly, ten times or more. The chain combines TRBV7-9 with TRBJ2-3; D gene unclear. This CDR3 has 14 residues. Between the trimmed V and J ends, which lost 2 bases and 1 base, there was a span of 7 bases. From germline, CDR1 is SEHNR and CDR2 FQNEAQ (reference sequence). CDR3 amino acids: CASSLTYGTDTQYF. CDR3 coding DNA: TGTGCCAGCAGCTTAACTTACGGCACAGATACGCAGTATTTT. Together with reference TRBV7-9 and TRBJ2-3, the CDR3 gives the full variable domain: DTGVSQNPRHKITKRGQNVTFRCDPISEHNRLYWYRQTLGQGPEFLTYFQNEAQLEKSRLLSDRFSAERPKGSFSTLEIQRTEQGDSAMYLCASSLTYGTDTQYFGPGTRLTVL.

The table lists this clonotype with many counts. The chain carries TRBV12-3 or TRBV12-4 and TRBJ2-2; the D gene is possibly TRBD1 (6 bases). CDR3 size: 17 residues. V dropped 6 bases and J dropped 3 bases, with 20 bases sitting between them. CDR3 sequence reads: CASSRMSGARYTGELFF. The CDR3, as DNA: TGTGCCAGCAGCCGAATGTCAGGGGCCCGTTACACCGGGGAGCTGTTTTTT.

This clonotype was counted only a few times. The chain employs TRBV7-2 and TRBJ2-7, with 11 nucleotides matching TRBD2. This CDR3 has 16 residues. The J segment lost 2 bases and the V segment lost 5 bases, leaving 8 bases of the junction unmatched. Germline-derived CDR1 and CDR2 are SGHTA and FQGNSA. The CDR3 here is CASSALSGREAYEQYF. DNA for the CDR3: TGTGCCAGCAGCGCACTTAGCGGGAGGGAAGCCTACGAGCAGTACTTC.

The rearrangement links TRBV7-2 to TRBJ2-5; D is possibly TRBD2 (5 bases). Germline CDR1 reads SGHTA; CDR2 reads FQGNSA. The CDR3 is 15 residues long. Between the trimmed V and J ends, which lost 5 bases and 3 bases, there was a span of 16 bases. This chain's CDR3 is CASSPTAAAKETQYF. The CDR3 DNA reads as TGTGCCAGCAGCCCTACGGCAGCGGCCAAAGAGACCCAGTACTTC.

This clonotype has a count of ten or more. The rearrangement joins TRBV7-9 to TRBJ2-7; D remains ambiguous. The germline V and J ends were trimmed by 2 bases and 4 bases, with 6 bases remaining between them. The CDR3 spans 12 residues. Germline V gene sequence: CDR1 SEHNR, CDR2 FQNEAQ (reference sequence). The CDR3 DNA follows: TGTGCCAGCAGCTTACCCGTTTACGAGCAGTACTTC. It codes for CASSLPVYEQYF.

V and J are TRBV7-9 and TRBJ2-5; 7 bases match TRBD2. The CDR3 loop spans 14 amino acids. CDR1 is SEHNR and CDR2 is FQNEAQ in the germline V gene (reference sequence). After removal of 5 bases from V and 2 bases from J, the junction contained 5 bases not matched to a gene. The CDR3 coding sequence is TGTGCCAGCAGCGTCAGGACTAGGCAAGAGACCCAGTACTTC. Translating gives CASSVRTRQETQYF.

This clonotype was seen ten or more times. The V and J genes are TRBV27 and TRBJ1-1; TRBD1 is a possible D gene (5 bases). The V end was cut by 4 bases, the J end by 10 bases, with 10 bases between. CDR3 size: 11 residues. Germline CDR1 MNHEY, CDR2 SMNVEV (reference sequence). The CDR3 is CASSSGPGAFF. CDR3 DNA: TGTGCCAGCAGTTCGGGGCCTGGAGCTTTCTTT.

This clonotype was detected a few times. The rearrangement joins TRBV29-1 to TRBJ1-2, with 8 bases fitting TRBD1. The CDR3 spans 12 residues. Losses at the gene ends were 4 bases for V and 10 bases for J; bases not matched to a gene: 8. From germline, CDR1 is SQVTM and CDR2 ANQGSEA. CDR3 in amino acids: CSVGRTGQDYTF. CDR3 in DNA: TGCAGCGTTGGGAGGACAGGGCAGGACTACACCTTC. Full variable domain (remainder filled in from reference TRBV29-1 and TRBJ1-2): SAVISQKPSRDICQRGTSLTIQCQVDSQVTMMFWYRQQPGQSLTLIATANQGSEATYESGFVIDKFPISRPNLTFSTLTVSNMSPEDSSIYLCSVGRTGQDYTFGSGTRLTVV.

The CDR3 reads CSARGVQGYEQYF. The CDR3 coding sequence is TGCAGTGCTAGAGGGGTTCAAGGCTACGAGCAGTACTTC. J is TRBJ2-7 and V is TRBV20-1, with no clear D. CDR1 is DFQATT, CDR2 SNEGSKA, per germline (reference sequence). V was cut by 1 base and J by 3 bases, with 10 bases left in between. The CDR3 contains 13 residues.

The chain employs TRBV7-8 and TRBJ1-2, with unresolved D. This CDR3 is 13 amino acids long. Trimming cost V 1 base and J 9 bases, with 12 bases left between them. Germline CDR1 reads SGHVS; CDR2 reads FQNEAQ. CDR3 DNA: TGTGCCAGCAGCTTAGTTACCCTCGAGAGCTACACCTTC. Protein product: CASSLVTLESYTF.

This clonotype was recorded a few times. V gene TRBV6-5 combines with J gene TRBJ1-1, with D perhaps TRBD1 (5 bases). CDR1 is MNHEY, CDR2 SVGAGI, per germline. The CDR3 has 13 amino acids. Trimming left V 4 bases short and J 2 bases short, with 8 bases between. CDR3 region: CASSFGHNTEAFF. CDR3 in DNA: TGTGCCAGCAGTTTCGGACACAACACTGAAGCTTTCTTT.

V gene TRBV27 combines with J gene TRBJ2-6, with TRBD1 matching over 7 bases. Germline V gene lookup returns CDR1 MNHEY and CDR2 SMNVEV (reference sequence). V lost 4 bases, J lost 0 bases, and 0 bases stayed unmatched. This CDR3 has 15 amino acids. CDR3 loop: CASSYRGSGANVLTF. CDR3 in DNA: TGTGCCAGCAGTTACAGGGGCTCTGGGGCCAACGTCCTGACTTTC.

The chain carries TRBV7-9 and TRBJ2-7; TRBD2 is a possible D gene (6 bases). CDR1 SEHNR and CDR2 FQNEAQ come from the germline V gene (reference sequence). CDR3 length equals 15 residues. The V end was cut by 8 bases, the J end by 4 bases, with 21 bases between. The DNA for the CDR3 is TGTGCCAGCGGCCTTCGGGACTCAGGTAGTTACGAGCAGTACTTC. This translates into CASGLRDSGSYEQYF.

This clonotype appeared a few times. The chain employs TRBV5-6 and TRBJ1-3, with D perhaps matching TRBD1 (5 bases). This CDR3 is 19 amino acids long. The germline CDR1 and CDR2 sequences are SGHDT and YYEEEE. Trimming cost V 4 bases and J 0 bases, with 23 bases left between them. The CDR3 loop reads CASSTRRGDPGLSGNTIYF. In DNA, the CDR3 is TGTGCCAGCAGCACCCGACGCGGCGACCCAGGGCTCTCTGGAAACACCATATATTTT.

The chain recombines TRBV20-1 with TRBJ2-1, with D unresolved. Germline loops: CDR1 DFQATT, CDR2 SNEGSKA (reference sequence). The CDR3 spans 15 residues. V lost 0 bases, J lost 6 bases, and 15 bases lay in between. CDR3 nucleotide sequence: TGCAGTGCTAGAGATTATGAGAAGCAAAGCAATGAGCAGTTCTTC. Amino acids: CSARDYEKQSNEQFF.

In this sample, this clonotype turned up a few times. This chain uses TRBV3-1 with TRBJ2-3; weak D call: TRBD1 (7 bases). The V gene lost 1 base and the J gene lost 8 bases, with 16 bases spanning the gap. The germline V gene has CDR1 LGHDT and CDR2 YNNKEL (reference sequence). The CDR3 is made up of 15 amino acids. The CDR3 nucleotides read TGTGCCAGCAGCCAAGCGGCGGGACAGAACCCTACGCAGTATTTT. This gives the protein CASSQAAGQNPTQYF.

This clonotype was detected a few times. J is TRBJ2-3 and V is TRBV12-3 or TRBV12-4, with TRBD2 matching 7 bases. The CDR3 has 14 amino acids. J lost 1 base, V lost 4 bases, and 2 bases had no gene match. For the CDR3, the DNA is TGTGCCAGCAGTTATCGGGGGGGCACAGATACGCAGTATTTT. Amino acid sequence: CASSYRGGTDTQYF.

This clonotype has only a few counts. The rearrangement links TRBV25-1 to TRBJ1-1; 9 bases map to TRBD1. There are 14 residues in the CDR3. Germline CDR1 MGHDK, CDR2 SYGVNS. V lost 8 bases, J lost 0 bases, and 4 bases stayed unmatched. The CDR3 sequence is CASRGQGMNTEAFF. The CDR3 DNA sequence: TGTGCCAGCCGCGGACAGGGGATGAACACTGAAGCTTTCTTT.

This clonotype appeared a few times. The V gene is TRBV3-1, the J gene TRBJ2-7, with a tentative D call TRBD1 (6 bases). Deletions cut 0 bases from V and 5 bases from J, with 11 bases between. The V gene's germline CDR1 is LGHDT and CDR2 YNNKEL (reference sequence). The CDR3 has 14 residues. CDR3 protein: CASSQEARGDEQYF. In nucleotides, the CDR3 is TGTGCCAGCAGCCAAGAAGCCAGGGGAGACGAGCAGTACTTC.

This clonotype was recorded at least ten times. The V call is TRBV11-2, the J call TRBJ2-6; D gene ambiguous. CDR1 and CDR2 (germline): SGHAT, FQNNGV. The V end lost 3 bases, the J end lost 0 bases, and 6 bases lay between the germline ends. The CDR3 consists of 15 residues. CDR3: CASSFQVSGANVLTF. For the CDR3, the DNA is TGTGCCAGCAGCTTTCAGGTCTCTGGGGCCAACGTCCTGACTTTC.

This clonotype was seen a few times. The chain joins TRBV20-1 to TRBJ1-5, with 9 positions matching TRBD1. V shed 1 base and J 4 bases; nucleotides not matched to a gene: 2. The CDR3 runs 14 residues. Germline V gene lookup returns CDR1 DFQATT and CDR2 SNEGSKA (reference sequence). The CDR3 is CSARGQGGNQPQHF. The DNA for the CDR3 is TGCAGTGCTAGAGGACAGGGGGGTAATCAGCCCCAGCATTTT.

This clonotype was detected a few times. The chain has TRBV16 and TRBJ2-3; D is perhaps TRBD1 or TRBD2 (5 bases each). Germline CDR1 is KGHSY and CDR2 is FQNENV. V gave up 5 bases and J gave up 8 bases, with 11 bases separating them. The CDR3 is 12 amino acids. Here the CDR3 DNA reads TGTGCCAGCAGCAAGGGGAGAGGTACGCAGTATTTT. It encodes CASSKGRGTQYF.

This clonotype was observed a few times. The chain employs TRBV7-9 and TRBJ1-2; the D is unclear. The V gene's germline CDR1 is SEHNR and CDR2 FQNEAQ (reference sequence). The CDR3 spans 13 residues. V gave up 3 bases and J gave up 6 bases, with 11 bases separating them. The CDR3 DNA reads TGTGCCAGCAGCTTCGGTATGAGTGATGGCTACACCTTC. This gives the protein CASSFGMSDGYTF.

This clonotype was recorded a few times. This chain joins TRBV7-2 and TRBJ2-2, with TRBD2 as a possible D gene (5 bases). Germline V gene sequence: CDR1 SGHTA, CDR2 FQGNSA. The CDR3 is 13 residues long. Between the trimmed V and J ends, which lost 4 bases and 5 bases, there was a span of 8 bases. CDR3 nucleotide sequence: TGTGCCAGCAGCTCCCGGAGGACCGGGGAGCTGTTTTTT. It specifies CASSSRRTGELFF.

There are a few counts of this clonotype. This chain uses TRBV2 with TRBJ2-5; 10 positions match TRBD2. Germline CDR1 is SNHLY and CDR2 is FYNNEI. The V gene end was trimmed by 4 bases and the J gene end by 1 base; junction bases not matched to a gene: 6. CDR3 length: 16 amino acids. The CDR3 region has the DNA TGTGCCAGCAGTGCCCGCCGGACTAGCGGCCAAGAGACCCAGTACTTC. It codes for CASSARRTSGQETQYF.